A single sample is the source of the 11 T cell receptor beta chains below, sequenced in a study of shared clonotypes between healthy human individuals. TCRdb's table, derived via immunoSEQ multiplex PCR, lists solely in-frame clones and lacks some. The sample has hundreds of thousands of clones; roughly four fifths are singletons. The sequenced sample was PBMCs. Source of these receptors: a woman aged 40 to 50 in good health. Some clones in this sample may be carry-over from other donors' samples.

This chain links TRBV11-3 with TRBJ1-2, with D hard to call. Germline assignment: CDR1 SGHNT and CDR2 YENEEA. V was trimmed by 4 bases and J by 6 bases, leaving 9 bases between them. The CDR3 has 12 residues. This CDR3 is CASSSSLNGYTF. The CDR3 DNA reads TGTGCCAGCAGCTCGTCATTAAATGGCTACACCTTC.

The chain recombines TRBV4-3 with TRBJ1-2; TRBD1 agrees at 10 bases. Germline trimming cut 0 bases from V and 6 bases from J; bases unmatched to any gene: 1. Germline V lookup: CDR1 LGHNA, CDR2 YSLEER. There are 14 residues in the CDR3. CDR3 protein: CASSQEDRGHGYTF. The CDR3 DNA sequence: TGCGCCAGCAGCCAAGAAGACAGGGGGCATGGCTACACCTTC.

The chain carries TRBV19 and TRBJ1-5; D uncertain. CDR1 and CDR2 (germline): LNHDA, SQIVND (reference sequence). Deletions cut 3 bases from V and 0 bases from J, with 9 bases between. The length of the CDR3 is 15 residues. CDR3 DNA: TGTGCCAGTAGTATCCCCGGCTATAGCAATCAGCCCCAGCATTTT. Translating gives CASSIPGYSNQPQHF.

In this sample, this clone turned up once. The chain couples TRBV4-2 to TRBJ1-2; TRBD1 matches 7 bases. The V segment lost 1 base and the J segment 7 bases; nucleotides outside the gene matches: 6. The CDR3 has 14 amino acids. Germline V gene data show CDR1 as LGHNA and CDR2 as YNFKEQ. CDR3 nucleotide sequence: TGTGCCAGCAGCCAAGGGGAGGGGGCTAGTGGCTACACCTTC. Its protein is CASSQGEGASGYTF.

The rearrangement links TRBV9 to TRBJ2-3; 10 positions match TRBD2. Unmatched junction bases numbered 4, after V lost 2 bases and J lost 1 base. The CDR3 sequence is 16 residues long. CDR1 SGDLS and CDR2 YYNGEE come from the germline V gene. The CDR3, as DNA: TGTGCCAGCAGCGTCACCGGGACTAGCGGCACAGATACGCAGTATTTT. Amino acids: CASSVTGTSGTDTQYF. Variable domain in full (rest from reference TRBV9 and TRBJ2-3): DSGVTQTPKHLITATGQRVTLRCSPRSGDLSVYWYQQSLDQGLQFLIQYYNGEERAKGNILERFSAQQFPDLHSELNLSSLELGDSALYFCASSVTGTSGTDTQYFGPGTRLTVL.

This chain joins TRBV28 and TRBJ1-3, with D possibly matching TRBD1 (5 bases). The CDR3 is 15 amino acids. V lost 6 bases to trimming and J lost 2 bases, with 14 bases between them. Germline V CDR1 and CDR2: MDHEN, SYDVKM. The CDR3, as DNA: TGTGCCAGCAGCCTGAGGGGAGTAGCTGGAAACACCATATATTTT. This gives the protein CASSLRGVAGNTIYF.

This chain connects TRBV5-1 to TRBJ2-5, with TRBD2 identical over 10 bases. The ends lost 3 bases at V and 2 bases at J; junction bases unmatched: 1. The CDR3 has 14 residues. CDR1 is SGHRS and CDR2 is YFSETQ in the germline V gene. DNA of the CDR3: TGCGCCAGCAGCTGGACTAGCGGACAAGAGACCCAGTACTTC. This codes for CASSWTSGQETQYF.

V usage is TRBV19 and J usage is TRBJ2-7, with 14 bases lining up with TRBD2. The germline V gene encodes CDR1 LNHDA and CDR2 SQIVND (reference sequence). The CDR3 spans 15 residues. The J segment lost 2 bases and the V segment lost 11 bases, leaving 8 bases of the junction unmatched. CDR3 nucleotide sequence: TGTGCCTCCCTAGGGACTAGCGGGAGCCCCTACGAGCAGTACTTC. Amino acid sequence: CASLGTSGSPYEQYF.

This sequence joins TRBV6-5 and TRBJ2-2; weak D call: TRBD2 (6 bases). The CDR3 length is 13 residues. Per germline, CDR1 MNHEY and CDR2 SVGAGI. Trimming took off 6 bases at V and 5 bases at J, with 10 bases between the two ends. As DNA, the CDR3 is TGTGCCAGCAGATCAGGAGGGACCGGGGAGCTGTTTTTT. It is translated as CASRSGGTGELFF.

The chain uses TRBV28 and TRBJ2-7, with 9 bases fitting TRBD1. The CDR3 covers 12 residues. Germline V gives CDR1 MDHEN, CDR2 SYDVKM. V was pared by 1 base and J by 13 bases, with 5 bases of the junction left unmatched. CDR3 nucleotide sequence: TGTGCCAGCAGTTTATCACAGGGGGCGCGATACTTC. Protein: CASSLSQGARYF.

This clone was observed a few times. Since a much larger clone is just one base distant, this may be a read error. Within the sample, other DNA sequences also encode this same CDR3. The V gene is TRBV18, the J gene TRBJ1-1; D unclear. In germline, CDR1 is KGHSH, CDR2 LQKENI. This CDR3 region has 14 residues. As DNA, the CDR3 is TGCGCCAGCTCACCAGAGGGTGGAGGGACTGAAGCTTTCTTT. It codes for CASSPEGGGTEAFF.